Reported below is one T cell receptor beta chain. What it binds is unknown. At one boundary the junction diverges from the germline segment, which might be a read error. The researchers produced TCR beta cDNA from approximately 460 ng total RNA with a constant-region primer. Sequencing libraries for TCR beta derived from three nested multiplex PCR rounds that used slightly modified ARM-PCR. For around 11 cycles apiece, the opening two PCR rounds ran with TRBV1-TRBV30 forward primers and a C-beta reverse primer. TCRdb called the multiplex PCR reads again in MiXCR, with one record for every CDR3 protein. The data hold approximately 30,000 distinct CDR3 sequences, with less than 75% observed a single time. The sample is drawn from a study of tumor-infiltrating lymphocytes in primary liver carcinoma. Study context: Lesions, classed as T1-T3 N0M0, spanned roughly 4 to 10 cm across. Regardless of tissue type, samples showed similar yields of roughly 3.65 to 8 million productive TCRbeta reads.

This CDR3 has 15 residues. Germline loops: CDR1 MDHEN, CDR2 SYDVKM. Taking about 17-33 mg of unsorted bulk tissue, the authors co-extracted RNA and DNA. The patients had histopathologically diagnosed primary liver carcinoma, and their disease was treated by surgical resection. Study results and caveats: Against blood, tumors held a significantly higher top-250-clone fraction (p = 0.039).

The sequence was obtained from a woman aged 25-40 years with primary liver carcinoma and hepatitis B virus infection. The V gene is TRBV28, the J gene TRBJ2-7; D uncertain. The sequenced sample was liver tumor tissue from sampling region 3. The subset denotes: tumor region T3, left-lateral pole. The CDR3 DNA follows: TGTGCCGGCAGCCCTCCCGGGTACAGAAACGGCGAGCAGTACTTC. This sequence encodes CAGSPPGYRNGEQYF.